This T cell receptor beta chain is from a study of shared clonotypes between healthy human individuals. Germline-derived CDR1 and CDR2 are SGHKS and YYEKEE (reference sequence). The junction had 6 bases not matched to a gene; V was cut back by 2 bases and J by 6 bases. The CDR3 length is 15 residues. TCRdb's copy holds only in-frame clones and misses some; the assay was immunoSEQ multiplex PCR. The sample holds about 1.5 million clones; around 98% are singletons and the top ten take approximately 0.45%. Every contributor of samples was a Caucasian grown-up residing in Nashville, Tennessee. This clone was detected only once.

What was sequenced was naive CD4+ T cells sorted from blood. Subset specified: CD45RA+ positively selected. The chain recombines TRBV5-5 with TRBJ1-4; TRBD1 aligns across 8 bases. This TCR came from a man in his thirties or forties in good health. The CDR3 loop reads CASSFRSGGDEKLFF. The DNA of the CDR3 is TGTGCCAGCAGCTTTCGCTCAGGGGGCGATGAAAAACTGTTTTTT.